These T cell receptor beta chains were read from a single sample in a study of T cell responses to AZD1222 COVID-19 vaccine. Assay used: immunoSEQ multiplex PCR; TCRdb lists only in-frame clones, some missing. The sample has approximately 75,000 clones; about nine tenths are singletons. The material was peripheral blood, obtained 28 days after the second AZD1222 dose. Receptors originate from an adult who received the AZD1222 COVID-19 vaccine. CDR3s include the opening cysteine and the closing phenylalanine or tryptophan. Fields, in order: V gene, D gene, J gene, clone size, CDR3 DNA, CDR3 protein. D genes are given only for firm matches. For some rows the clone size is stated as once, few or many, or as a class when expanded; others skip it.

V gene: TRBV11-3; D gene: TRBD2; J gene: TRBJ2-7; clone size: NA; CDR3 DNA: TGTGCCAGCAGCTTAGATAGCGGGAGCTCCTACGAGCAGTACTTC; CDR3 protein: CASSLDSGSSYEQYF
V gene: TRBV2; D gene: NA; J gene: TRBJ2-2; clone size: NA; CDR3 DNA: TGTGCCAGCAGTGTCTTGGCCGGGGAGCTGTTTTTT; CDR3 protein: CASSVLAGELFF
V gene: TRBV7-6; D gene: TRBD2; J gene: TRBJ2-3; clone size: NA; CDR3 DNA: TGTGCCAGCAGCTTAGGTAGCGGGGTTAGCACAGATACGCAGTATTTT; CDR3 protein: CASSLGSGVSTDTQYF
V gene: TRBV9; D gene: NA; J gene: TRBJ1-2; clone size: NA; CDR3 DNA: TGTGCCAGCAGCCCCCGGCGAACAGGTGGCTATGATGGCTACACCTTC; CDR3 protein: CASSPRRTGGYDGYTF
V gene: TRBV10-3; D gene: TRBD1; J gene: TRBJ1-2; clone size: NA; CDR3 DNA: TGTGCCATCAGTGAGGACAGGGAAACCCATGGCTACACCTTC; CDR3 protein: CAISEDRETHGYTF
V gene: TRBV27; D gene: TRBD2; J gene: TRBJ2-7; clone size: NA; CDR3 DNA: TGTGCCAGCAGTTTACGGGAGGGTAGCTACGAGCAGTACTTC; CDR3 protein: CASSLREGSYEQYF
V gene: TRBV4-2; D gene: NA; J gene: TRBJ1-1; clone size: once; CDR3 DNA: TGTGCCAGCAGCCAAGTCTGGGGGGACACTGAAGCTTTCTTT; CDR3 protein: CASSQVWGDTEAFF
V gene: TRBV6-1; D gene: TRBD1; J gene: TRBJ1-1; clone size: NA; CDR3 DNA: TGTGCCAGCAGTGAATCCGGGACAGTGGCTATTGAAGCTTTCTTT; CDR3 protein: CASSESGTVAIEAFF
V gene: TRBV29-1; D gene: NA; J gene: TRBJ2-5; clone size: NA; CDR3 DNA: TGCAGCGTCGGCCCTGGGACCTACCAAGAGACCCAGTACTTC; CDR3 protein: CSVGPGTYQETQYF
V gene: TRBV7-2; D gene: NA; J gene: TRBJ2-5; clone size: NA; CDR3 DNA: TGTGCCAGCAGCTTAGAGGTCTTCCGGGTGGGAGAGACCCAGTACTTC; CDR3 protein: CASSLEVFRVGETQYF
V gene: TRBV28; D gene: NA; J gene: TRBJ1-2; clone size: NA; CDR3 DNA: TGTGCCAGCAGCCCTCCCTCGACGGGTAACTATGGCTACACCTTC; CDR3 protein: CASSPPSTGNYGYTF
V gene: TRBV6-2/TRBV6-3; D gene: TRBD1; J gene: TRBJ2-7; clone size: NA; CDR3 DNA: TGTGCCAGCAGTTACTCAAGGGACAGATTCTACGAGCAGTACTTC; CDR3 protein: CASSYSRDRFYEQYF
V gene: TRBV5-1; D gene: NA; J gene: TRBJ2-7; clone size: once; CDR3 DNA: TGCGCCAGCAGCTTGGAGGGGGCCTACGAGCAGTACTTC; CDR3 protein: CASSLEGAYEQYF
V gene: TRBV20-1; D gene: TRBD1; J gene: TRBJ1-6; clone size: NA; CDR3 DNA: TGCAGTGCTAGTCACGACAGGGCAGAATATAATTCACCCCTCCACTTT; CDR3 protein: CSASHDRAEYNSPLHF
V gene: TRBV4-1; D gene: NA; J gene: TRBJ1-2; clone size: NA; CDR3 DNA: TGCGCCAGCACCCAAATCAGCCAGGGGACTAACTATGGCTACACCTTC; CDR3 protein: CASTQISQGTNYGYTF
V gene: TRBV5-3; D gene: TRBD2; J gene: TRBJ2-5; clone size: once; CDR3 DNA: TGTGCCAGAAGGCCCGGAGCTAGCGGGTCCTCGAGGGAGACCCAGTACTTC; CDR3 protein: CARRPGASGSSRETQYF
V gene: TRBV2; D gene: NA; J gene: TRBJ2-3; clone size: NA; CDR3 DNA: TGTGCCAGCAGTGATCAGGGGCCGGGAGATACGCAGTATTTT; CDR3 protein: CASSDQGPGDTQYF
V gene: TRBV24-1; D gene: TRBD2; J gene: TRBJ2-5; clone size: NA; CDR3 DNA: TGTGCCACCAGGGGCGTGGGCGGGGGTCAAGAGACCCAGTACTTC; CDR3 protein: CATRGVGGGQETQYF
V gene: TRBV15; D gene: NA; J gene: TRBJ1-2; clone size: NA; CDR3 DNA: TGTGCCACCAGCAGAGTACATAAGGATGGCTACACCTTC; CDR3 protein: CATSRVHKDGYTF
V gene: TRBV28; D gene: TRBD1; J gene: TRBJ1-1; clone size: once; CDR3 DNA: TGTGCCAGCAGTTTTCGAGGGGGCGCGGGGGTCATTGAAGCTTTCTTT; CDR3 protein: CASSFRGGAGVIEAFF
V gene: TRBV5-1; D gene: NA; J gene: TRBJ2-3; clone size: NA; CDR3 DNA: TGCGCCAGCAGCCCCGGGACGGAGACAGATACGCAGTATTTT; CDR3 protein: CASSPGTETDTQYF
V gene: TRBV10-3; D gene: TRBD1; J gene: TRBJ2-7; clone size: NA; CDR3 DNA: TGTGCCATCAATACAGGGGTGGGGTCCTACGAGCAGTACTTC; CDR3 protein: CAINTGVGSYEQYF
V gene: TRBV18; D gene: TRBD2; J gene: TRBJ2-7; clone size: NA; CDR3 DNA: TGTGCCAGCTCAGCCGGGGAGGGCTACGAGCAGTACTTC; CDR3 protein: CASSAGEGYEQYF
V gene: TRBV5-8; D gene: NA; J gene: TRBJ1-2; clone size: NA; CDR3 DNA: TGTGCCAGCAGGCTGGGCTTTGGAGGAGCTAACTATGGCTACACCTTC; CDR3 protein: CASRLGFGGANYGYTF
V gene: TRBV11-2; D gene: TRBD2; J gene: TRBJ2-1; clone size: NA; CDR3 DNA: TGTGCCAGCACCCTTGGAGCGGGGGCGAGCTCCTACAATGAGCAGTTCTTC; CDR3 protein: CASTLGAGASSYNEQFF
V gene: TRBV28; D gene: TRBD1; J gene: TRBJ1-2; clone size: NA; CDR3 DNA: TGTGCCAGCAGTGCCGGGACAGAGAACTATGGCTACACCTTC; CDR3 protein: CASSAGTENYGYTF
V gene: TRBV12-3/TRBV12-4; D gene: TRBD1; J gene: TRBJ1-2; clone size: NA; CDR3 DNA: TGTGCCAGCAGGCCCATGACAGGGGATGGCTACACCTTC; CDR3 protein: CASRPMTGDGYTF
V gene: TRBV7-9; D gene: NA; J gene: TRBJ2-7; clone size: NA; CDR3 DNA: TGTGCCAGCAGCTTAGCCAGTGTAGGCTACGAGCAGTACTTC; CDR3 protein: CASSLASVGYEQYF
V gene: TRBV10-3; D gene: NA; J gene: TRBJ1-6; clone size: NA; CDR3 DNA: TGTGCCACCTACCGGGACCCGGGGTCACCCCTCCACTTT; CDR3 protein: CATYRDPGSPLHF
V gene: TRBV7-2; D gene: TRBD1; J gene: TRBJ1-1; clone size: NA; CDR3 DNA: TGTGCCAGCAGCTTAGCGCTAAGAGGGGGCGTAGGTAAGACTGAAGCTTTCTTT; CDR3 protein: CASSLALRGGVGKTEAFF
V gene: TRBV27; D gene: NA; J gene: TRBJ2-7; clone size: NA; CDR3 DNA: TGTGCCAGCAGTTTAGGGGCGGTGGGTTCCTACGAGCAGTACTTC; CDR3 protein: CASSLGAVGSYEQYF
V gene: TRBV24-1; D gene: TRBD1; J gene: TRBJ2-2; clone size: NA; CDR3 DNA: TGTGCCACCAGTGGGGTAGGGGGCGAAAACTTCGGGGAGCTGTTTTTT; CDR3 protein: CATSGVGGENFGELFF
V gene: TRBV5-1; D gene: TRBD1; J gene: TRBJ1-1; clone size: NA; CDR3 DNA: TGCGCCAGCAGCATGACAGGGCACGGTACTGAAGCTTTCTTT; CDR3 protein: CASSMTGHGTEAFF
V gene: TRBV5-6; D gene: TRBD1; J gene: TRBJ1-5; clone size: NA; CDR3 DNA: TGTGCCAGCAGCCGAATCGGACAGGGGGGTGAGCCCCAGCATTTT; CDR3 protein: CASSRIGQGGEPQHF
V gene: TRBV6-5; D gene: TRBD1; J gene: TRBJ1-6; clone size: NA; CDR3 DNA: TGTGCCAGCGCCCAGGGGACAGGGGATTCACCCCTCCACTTT; CDR3 protein: CASAQGTGDSPLHF
V gene: TRBV24-1; D gene: NA; J gene: TRBJ1-6; clone size: NA; CDR3 DNA: TGTGCCACCCGCAATCTTAGGAGTCCCTATAATTCACCCCTCCACTTT; CDR3 protein: CATRNLRSPYNSPLHF
V gene: TRBV12-3/TRBV12-4; D gene: NA; J gene: TRBJ1-2; clone size: NA; CDR3 DNA: TGTGCCAGCAGCCCATCGAACTATGGCTACACCTTC; CDR3 protein: CASSPSNYGYTF
V gene: TRBV5-1; D gene: TRBD1; J gene: TRBJ1-3; clone size: once; CDR3 DNA: TGCGCCAGCAGCTTGGGAACAGGGGGACGCGAAAACACCATATATTTT; CDR3 protein: CASSLGTGGRENTIYF
V gene: TRBV9; D gene: NA; J gene: TRBJ1-1; clone size: once; CDR3 DNA: TGTGCCAGCAGTGGGAGTGAGTTCAACACTGAAGCTTTCTTT; CDR3 protein: CASSGSEFNTEAFF
V gene: TRBV2; D gene: NA; J gene: TRBJ1-2; clone size: NA; CDR3 DNA: TGTGCCAGCAGTGAAGCAAGGGGCATTGGTGGCTACACCTTC; CDR3 protein: CASSEARGIGGYTF
V gene: TRBV19; D gene: NA; J gene: TRBJ1-6; clone size: NA; CDR3 DNA: TGTGCCAGCACGGACCTAGGGAGTTCACCCCTCCACTTT; CDR3 protein: CASTDLGSSPLHF
V gene: TRBV19; D gene: NA; J gene: TRBJ1-1; clone size: NA; CDR3 DNA: TGTGCCAGTAGTATAGCGGGAACAAAGAACACTGAAGCTTTCTTT; CDR3 protein: CASSIAGTKNTEAFF
V gene: TRBV30; D gene: NA; J gene: TRBJ1-5; clone size: NA; CDR3 DNA: TGTGCCTGGAGTGTCAGGAATGATCAGCCCCAGCATTTT; CDR3 protein: CAWSVRNDQPQHF
V gene: TRBV4-3; D gene: TRBD1; J gene: TRBJ1-1; clone size: NA; CDR3 DNA: TGCGCCAGCAGCCTCCGGGACAGAAACACTGAAGCTTTCTTT; CDR3 protein: CASSLRDRNTEAFF
V gene: TRBV10-3; D gene: NA; J gene: TRBJ1-2; clone size: NA; CDR3 DNA: TGTGCCATCAGTGAGGCTCAGGACTATGGCTACACCTTC; CDR3 protein: CAISEAQDYGYTF
V gene: TRBV27; D gene: NA; J gene: TRBJ1-5; clone size: NA; CDR3 DNA: TGTGCCAGCAGTTTAGGGGGTTATAGCAATCAGCCCCAGCATTTT; CDR3 protein: CASSLGGYSNQPQHF
V gene: TRBV12-3/TRBV12-4; D gene: NA; J gene: TRBJ1-1; clone size: NA; CDR3 DNA: TGTGCCAGCAGTTTCCGGCGAGGGGCTTTCTTT; CDR3 protein: CASSFRRGAFF
V gene: TRBV13; D gene: TRBD1; J gene: TRBJ1-1; clone size: few; CDR3 DNA: TGTGCCAGCATCCTGGACAGGGGTTATAGCACTGAAGCTTTCTTT; CDR3 protein: CASILDRGYSTEAFF
V gene: TRBV29-1; D gene: TRBD1; J gene: TRBJ2-1; clone size: NA; CDR3 DNA: TGCAGCGTTGAAAGGACAGGGCCCTACAATGAGCAGTTCTTC; CDR3 protein: CSVERTGPYNEQFF
V gene: TRBV5-1; D gene: TRBD2; J gene: TRBJ2-1; clone size: NA; CDR3 DNA: TGCGCCAGCAGCTTCGGACTAGCGGGGGGATCCAATGAGCAGTTCTTC; CDR3 protein: CASSFGLAGGSNEQFF
V gene: TRBV21-1; D gene: NA; J gene: TRBJ1-2; clone size: NA; CDR3 DNA: TGTGCCAGCAGCAAAGCGCTCGGACCGGACTATGGCTACACCTTC; CDR3 protein: CASSKALGPDYGYTF
V gene: TRBV28; D gene: NA; J gene: TRBJ1-2; clone size: NA; CDR3 DNA: TGTGCCAGCAGTTCACTGTATGGCTACACCTTC; CDR3 protein: CASSSLYGYTF
V gene: TRBV3-1/TRBV3-2; D gene: TRBD1; J gene: TRBJ2-2; clone size: NA; CDR3 DNA: TGTGCCAGTGGGACAGGGGATCACACCGGGGAGCTGTTTTTT; CDR3 protein: CASGTGDHTGELFF
V gene: TRBV12-3/TRBV12-4; D gene: TRBD1; J gene: TRBJ2-3; clone size: NA; CDR3 DNA: TGTGCCAGCAGCGAAAGACAGGGGGCGCAGTATTTT; CDR3 protein: CASSERQGAQYF
V gene: TRBV30; D gene: NA; J gene: TRBJ2-7; clone size: NA; CDR3 DNA: TGTGCCTGGAGTAAAGGCGGGGCGGCCTACGAGCAGTACTTC; CDR3 protein: CAWSKGGAAYEQYF
V gene: TRBV29-1; D gene: NA; J gene: TRBJ1-1; clone size: NA; CDR3 DNA: TGCAGCGTGAGGTCCTCAGGATTTACCACTGAAGCTTTCTTT; CDR3 protein: CSVRSSGFTTEAFF
V gene: TRBV6-6; D gene: TRBD2; J gene: TRBJ2-7; clone size: NA; CDR3 DNA: TGTGCCAGCAGTTACGGGAGCGGGGCACACACCTACGAGCAGTACTTC; CDR3 protein: CASSYGSGAHTYEQYF